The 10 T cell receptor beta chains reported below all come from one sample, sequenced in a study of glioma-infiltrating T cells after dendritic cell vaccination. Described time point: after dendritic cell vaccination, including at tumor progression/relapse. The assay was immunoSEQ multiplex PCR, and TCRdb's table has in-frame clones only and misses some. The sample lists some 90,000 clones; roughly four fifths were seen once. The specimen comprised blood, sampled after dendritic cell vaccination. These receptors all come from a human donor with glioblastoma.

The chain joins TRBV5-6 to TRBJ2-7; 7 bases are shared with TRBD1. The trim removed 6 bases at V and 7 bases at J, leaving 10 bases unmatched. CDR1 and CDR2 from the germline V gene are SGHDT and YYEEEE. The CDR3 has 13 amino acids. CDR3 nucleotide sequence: TGTGCCAGCACCAGGGGGTCCTCGGGAGAGCAGTACGTC. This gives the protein CASTRGSSGEQYV.

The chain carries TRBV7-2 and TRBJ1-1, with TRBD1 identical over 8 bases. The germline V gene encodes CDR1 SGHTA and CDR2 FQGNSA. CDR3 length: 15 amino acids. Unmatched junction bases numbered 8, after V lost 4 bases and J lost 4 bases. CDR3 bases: TGTGCCAGCAGCTATCCCGGACAGGGCGGCACTGAAGCTTTCTTT. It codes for CASSYPGQGGTEAFF.

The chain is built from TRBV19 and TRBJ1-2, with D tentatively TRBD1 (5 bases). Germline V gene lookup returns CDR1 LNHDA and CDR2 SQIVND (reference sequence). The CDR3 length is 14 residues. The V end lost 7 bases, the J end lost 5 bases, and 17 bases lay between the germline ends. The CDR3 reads CASNSGNVGYGYTF. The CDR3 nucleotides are TGTGCCAGTAACTCAGGGAACGTTGGGTATGGCTACACCTTC.

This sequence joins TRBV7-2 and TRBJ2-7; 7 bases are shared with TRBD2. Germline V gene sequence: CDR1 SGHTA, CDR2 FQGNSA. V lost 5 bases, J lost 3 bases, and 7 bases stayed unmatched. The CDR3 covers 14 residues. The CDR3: CASSVLGGSYEQYF. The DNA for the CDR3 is TGTGCCAGCAGCGTCCTGGGAGGGAGCTACGAGCAGTACTTC.

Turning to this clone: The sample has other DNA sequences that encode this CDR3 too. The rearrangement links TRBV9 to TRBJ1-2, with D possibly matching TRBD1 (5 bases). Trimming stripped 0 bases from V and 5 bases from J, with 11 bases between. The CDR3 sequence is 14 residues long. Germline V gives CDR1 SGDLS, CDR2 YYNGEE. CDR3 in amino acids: CASSVAREAYGYTF. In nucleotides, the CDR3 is TGTGCCAGCAGCGTAGCCAGGGAAGCGTATGGCTACACCTTC. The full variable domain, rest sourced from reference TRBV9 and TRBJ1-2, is DSGVTQTPKHLITATGQRVTLRCSPRSGDLSVYWYQQSLDQGLQFLIQYYNGEERAKGNILERFSAQQFPDLHSELNLSSLELGDSALYFCASSVAREAYGYTFGSGTRLTVV.

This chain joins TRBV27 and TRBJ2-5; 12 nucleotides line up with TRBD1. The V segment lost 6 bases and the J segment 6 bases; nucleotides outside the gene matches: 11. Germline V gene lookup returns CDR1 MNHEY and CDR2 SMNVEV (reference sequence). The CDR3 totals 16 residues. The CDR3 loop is CASSILGTGGTKTQYF. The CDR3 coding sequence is TGTGCCAGCAGCATCCTTGGGACAGGGGGCACGAAGACCCAGTACTTC.

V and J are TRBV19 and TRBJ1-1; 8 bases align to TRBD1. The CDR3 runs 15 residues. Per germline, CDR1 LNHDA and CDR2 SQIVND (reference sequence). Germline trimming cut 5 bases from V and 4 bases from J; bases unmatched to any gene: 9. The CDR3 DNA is TGTGCCAGTAGTTCCCACGGACAGGGAAGCACTGAAGCTTTCTTT. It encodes CASSSHGQGSTEAFF.

The CDR3, as DNA: TGTGCCAGCAGTCCTCTAGAGGGAAACACAGATACGCAGTATTTT. Its protein is CASSPLEGNTDTQYF. This rearrangement joins TRBV7-8 to TRBJ2-3, with TRBD2 as a possible D gene (5 bases). Trimming removed 6 bases from V and 2 bases from J, with 15 bases in between. The CDR3 is made up of 15 amino acids. Germline values: CDR1 SGHVS, CDR2 FQNEAQ.

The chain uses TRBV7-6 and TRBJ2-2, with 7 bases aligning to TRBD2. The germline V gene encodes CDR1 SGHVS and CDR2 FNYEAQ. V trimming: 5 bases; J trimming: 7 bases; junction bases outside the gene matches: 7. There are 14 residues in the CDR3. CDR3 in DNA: TGTGCCAGCAGCCCAATATCTAGCGGCGGGGAGCTGTTTTTT. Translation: CASSPISSGGELFF.

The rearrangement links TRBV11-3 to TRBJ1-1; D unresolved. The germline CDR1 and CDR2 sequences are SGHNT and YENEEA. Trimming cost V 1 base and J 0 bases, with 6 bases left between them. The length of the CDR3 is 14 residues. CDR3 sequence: CASSLGPMNTEAFF. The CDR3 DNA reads TGTGCCAGCAGCTTAGGGCCAATGAACACTGAAGCTTTCTTT.